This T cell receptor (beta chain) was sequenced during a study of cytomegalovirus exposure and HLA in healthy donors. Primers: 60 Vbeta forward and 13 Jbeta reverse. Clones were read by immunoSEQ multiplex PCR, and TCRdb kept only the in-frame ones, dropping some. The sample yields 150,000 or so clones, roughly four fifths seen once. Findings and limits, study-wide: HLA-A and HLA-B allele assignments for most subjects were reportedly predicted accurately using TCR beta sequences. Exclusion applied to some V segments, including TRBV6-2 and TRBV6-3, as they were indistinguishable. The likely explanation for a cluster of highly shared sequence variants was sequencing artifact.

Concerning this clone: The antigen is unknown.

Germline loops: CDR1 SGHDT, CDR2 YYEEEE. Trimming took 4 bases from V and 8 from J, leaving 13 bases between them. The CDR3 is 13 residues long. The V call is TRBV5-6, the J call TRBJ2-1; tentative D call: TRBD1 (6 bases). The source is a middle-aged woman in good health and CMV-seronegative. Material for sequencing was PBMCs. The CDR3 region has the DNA TGTGCCAGCAGCCAGCAGGGGCTTGATGAGCAGTTCTTC. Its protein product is CASSQQGLDEQFF.